This T cell receptor (beta chain) was recovered during a study of Graves' ophthalmopathy and Graves' hyperthyroidism. This clonotype showed up many times. The antigen remains unidentified. Patients were left out if they had other autoimmune diseases, uncontrolled infections, pregnancy or lactation. The diagnosis combined clinical symptoms, thyroxine, TRAb, thyroid ultrasound and orbital computed tomography scans. Study-wide results and caveats: As the model predicted ophthalmopathy progression, it achieved a sensitivity of 70% to 71% and a specificity of 72.22%. Blood also carried most expanded thyroid clonotypes exceeding 0.001 frequency.

The CDR3 totals 15 residues. V lost 4 bases and J lost 1; bases outside the gene matches: 4. Using RNA transcripts, the TCR beta CDR3 regions were amplified. Second-round multiplex PCR came after a first-round RT-PCR that employed HTBI primers. MiXCR, run by TCRdb on the multiplex PCR reads, gives a single entry per CDR3 protein. Counted here are about half a million distinct CDR3 sequences, over 13% occurring once; the ten biggest clones make up approximately 9.8%. The source material was blood. The V and J genes are TRBV12-3 or TRBV12-4 and TRBJ2-7; TRBD2 matches 10 bases. This sequence originates from a woman younger than 45 with Graves' ophthalmopathy. In DNA form, the CDR3 reads TGTGCCAGCAGTTCCTGGACTAGCGGATCCTACGAGCAGTACTTC. Residues: CASSSWTSGSYEQYF.